This T cell receptor (beta chain) was identified in a study of T-cell reconstitution after alpha-beta-depleted transplantation in children. Study-level findings and limits: Two months or so post-transplant, alpha-beta T cells reportedly derived from several hundred expanded graft clones. Newly produced T cells mostly provided counts and TCRbeta diversity after one year, as hyperexpanded clones declined. In some patients, recipient T cells and intrathymic progenitors surviving conditioning explained high day-60 diversity.

This clonotype was detected many times. Its antigen remains unidentified. The ends were cut back, 3 bases at V and 5 bases at J, with 11 bases in the middle. This CDR3 region has 14 residues. Construction of the TCRbeta library involved unique molecular identifiers. TCRdb called the PCR reads again in MiXCR, with one record for every CDR3 protein. The table has fewer than 750,000 distinct CDR3 sequences, under 25% seen once. The chain combines TRBV12-3 or TRBV12-4 with TRBJ2-1; possibly TRBD1 for D (5 bases). This clonotype originated in a boy under two years old who had a stem cell transplant for acute myeloid leukemia, so the T cells may come from the graft donor. The sample was PBMCs, mostly from graft donor cells, taken 360 days after TCRalphabeta/CD19-depleted stem cell transplant. CDR3 nucleotides: TGTGCCAGCAGTTTTGGCAGGGCAAACAATGAGCAGTTCTTC. Protein sequence: CASSFGRANNEQFF.